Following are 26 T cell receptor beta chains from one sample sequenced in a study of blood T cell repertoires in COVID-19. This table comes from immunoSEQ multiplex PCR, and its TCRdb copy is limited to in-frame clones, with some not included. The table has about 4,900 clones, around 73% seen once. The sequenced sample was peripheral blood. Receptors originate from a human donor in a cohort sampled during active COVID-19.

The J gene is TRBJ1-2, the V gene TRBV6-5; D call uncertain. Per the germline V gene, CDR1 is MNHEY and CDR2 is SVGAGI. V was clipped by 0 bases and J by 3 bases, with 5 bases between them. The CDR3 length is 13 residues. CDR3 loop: CASSYSFYYGYTF. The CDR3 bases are TGTGCCAGCAGTTACTCGTTCTACTATGGCTACACCTTC.

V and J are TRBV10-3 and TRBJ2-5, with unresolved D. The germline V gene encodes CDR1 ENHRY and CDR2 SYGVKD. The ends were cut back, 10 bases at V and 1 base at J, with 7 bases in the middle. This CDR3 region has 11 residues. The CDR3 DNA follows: TGTGCCAGCGGTTCCCAAGAGACCCAGTACTTC. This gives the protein CASGSQETQYF.

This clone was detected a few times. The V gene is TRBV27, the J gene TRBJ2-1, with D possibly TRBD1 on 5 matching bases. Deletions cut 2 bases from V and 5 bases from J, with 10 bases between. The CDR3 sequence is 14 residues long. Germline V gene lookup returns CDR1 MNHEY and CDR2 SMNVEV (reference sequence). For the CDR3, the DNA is TGTGCCAGCAGTTTAGTGGGGCATAACAATGAGCAGTTCTTC. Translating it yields CASSLVGHNNEQFF.

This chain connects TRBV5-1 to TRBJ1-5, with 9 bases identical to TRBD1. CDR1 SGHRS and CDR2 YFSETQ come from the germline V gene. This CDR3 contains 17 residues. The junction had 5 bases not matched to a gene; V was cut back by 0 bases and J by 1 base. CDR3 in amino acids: CASSLGDRGESNQPQHF. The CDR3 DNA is TGCGCCAGCAGCTTGGGTGACAGGGGGGAAAGCAATCAGCCCCAGCATTTT.

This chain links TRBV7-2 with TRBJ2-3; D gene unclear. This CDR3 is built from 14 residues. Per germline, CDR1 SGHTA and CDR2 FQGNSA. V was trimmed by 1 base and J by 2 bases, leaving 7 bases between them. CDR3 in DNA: TGTGCCAGCAGCTTAGAAGAGTACACAGATACGCAGTATTTT. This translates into CASSLEEYTDTQYF.

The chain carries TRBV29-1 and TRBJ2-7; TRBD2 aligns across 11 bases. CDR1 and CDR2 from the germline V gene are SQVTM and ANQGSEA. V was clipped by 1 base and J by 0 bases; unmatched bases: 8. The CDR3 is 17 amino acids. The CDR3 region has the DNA TGCAGCGTTGAAGGTAATAGCGGGGGGGTCCCCTCCTACGAGCAGTACTTC. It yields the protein CSVEGNSGGVPSYEQYF.

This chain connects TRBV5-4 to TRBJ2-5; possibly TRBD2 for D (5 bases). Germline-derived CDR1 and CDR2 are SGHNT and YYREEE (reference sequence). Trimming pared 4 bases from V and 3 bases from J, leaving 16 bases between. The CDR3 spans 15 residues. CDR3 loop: CASSRTPSGEETQYF. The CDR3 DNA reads TGTGCCAGCAGCCGGACTCCCTCCGGGGAAGAGACCCAGTACTTC.

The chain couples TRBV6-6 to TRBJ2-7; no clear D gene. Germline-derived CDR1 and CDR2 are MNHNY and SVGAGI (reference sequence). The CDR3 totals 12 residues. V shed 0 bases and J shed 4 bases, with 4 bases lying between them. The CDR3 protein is CASSYSRYEQYF. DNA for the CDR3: TGTGCCAGCAGTTACTCTCGGTACGAGCAGTACTTC.

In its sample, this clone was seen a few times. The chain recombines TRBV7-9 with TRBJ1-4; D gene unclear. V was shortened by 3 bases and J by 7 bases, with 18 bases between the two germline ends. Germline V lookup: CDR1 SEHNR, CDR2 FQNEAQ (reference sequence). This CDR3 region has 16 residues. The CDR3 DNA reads TGTGCCAGCAGCTTGCTCCGGGGTCGGGATATTGAAAAACTGTTTTTT. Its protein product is CASSLLRGRDIEKLFF.

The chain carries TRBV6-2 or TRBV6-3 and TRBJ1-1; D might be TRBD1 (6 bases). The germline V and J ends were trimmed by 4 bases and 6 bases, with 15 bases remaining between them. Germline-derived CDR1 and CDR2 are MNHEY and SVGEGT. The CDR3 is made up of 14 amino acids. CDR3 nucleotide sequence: TGTGCCAGCAGTTCGAACAGGGACCCCCCTGAAGCTTTCTTT. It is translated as CASSSNRDPPEAFF.

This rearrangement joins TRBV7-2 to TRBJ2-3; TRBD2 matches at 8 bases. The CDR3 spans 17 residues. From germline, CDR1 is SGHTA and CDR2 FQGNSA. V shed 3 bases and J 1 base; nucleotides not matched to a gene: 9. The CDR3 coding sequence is TGTGCCAGCAGCTTTCTTGCCGGCGGGGGGCGCACAGATACGCAGTATTTT. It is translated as CASSFLAGGGRTDTQYF.

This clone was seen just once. The CDR3 nucleotides are TGTGCCAGCTCACCATACGGGGGGGGACAAGAGACCCAGTACTTC. Its translation is CASSPYGGGQETQYF. The rearrangement links TRBV18 to TRBJ2-5, with 8 bases aligning to TRBD2. Unmatched junction bases numbered 4, after V lost 2 bases and J lost 2 bases. Germline CDR1 reads KGHSH; CDR2 reads LQKENI. CDR3 length: 15 amino acids.

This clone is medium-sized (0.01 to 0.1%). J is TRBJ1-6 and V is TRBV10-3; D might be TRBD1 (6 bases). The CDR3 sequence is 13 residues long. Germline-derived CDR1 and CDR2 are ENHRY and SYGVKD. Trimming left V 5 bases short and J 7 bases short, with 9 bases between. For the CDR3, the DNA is TGTGCCATCAGTCCAGGGGAGAATTCACCCCTCCACTTT. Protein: CAISPGENSPLHF.

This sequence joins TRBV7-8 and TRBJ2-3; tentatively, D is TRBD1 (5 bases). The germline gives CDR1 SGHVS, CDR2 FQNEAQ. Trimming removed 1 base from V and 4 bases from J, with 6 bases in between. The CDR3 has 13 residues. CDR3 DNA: TGTGCCAGCAGCTTAGGACAGTCAGATACGCAGTATTTT. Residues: CASSLGQSDTQYF.

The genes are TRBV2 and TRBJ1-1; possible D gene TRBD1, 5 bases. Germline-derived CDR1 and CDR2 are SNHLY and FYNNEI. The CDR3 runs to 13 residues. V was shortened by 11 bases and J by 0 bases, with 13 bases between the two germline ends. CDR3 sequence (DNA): TGTGCCTCCCGGACGGACATGAACACTGAAGCTTTCTTT. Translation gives CASRTDMNTEAFF.

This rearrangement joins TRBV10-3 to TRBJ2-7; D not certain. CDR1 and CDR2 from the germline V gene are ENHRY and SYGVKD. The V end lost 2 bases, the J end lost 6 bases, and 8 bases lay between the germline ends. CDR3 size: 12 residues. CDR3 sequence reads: CAISERNIEQYF. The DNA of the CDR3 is TGTGCCATCAGTGAGCGAAACATCGAGCAGTACTTC.

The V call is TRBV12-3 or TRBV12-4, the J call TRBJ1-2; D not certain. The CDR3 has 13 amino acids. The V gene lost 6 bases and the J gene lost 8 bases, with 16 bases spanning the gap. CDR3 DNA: TGTGCCAGCAGGGAGGGAGCCGTAAGCGGCTACACCTTC. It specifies CASREGAVSGYTF.

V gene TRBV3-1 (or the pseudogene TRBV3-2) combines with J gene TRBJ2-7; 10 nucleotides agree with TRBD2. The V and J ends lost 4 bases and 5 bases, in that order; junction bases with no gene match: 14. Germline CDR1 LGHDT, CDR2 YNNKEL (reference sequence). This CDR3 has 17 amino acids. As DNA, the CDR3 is TGTGCCAGCAGCCCTCTGATCGGGGAAGCGGGGGGGCACGAGCAGTACTTC. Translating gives CASSPLIGEAGGHEQYF.

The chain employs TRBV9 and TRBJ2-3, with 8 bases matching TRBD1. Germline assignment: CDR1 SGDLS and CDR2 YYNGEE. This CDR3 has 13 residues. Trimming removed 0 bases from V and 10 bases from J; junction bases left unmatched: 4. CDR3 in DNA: TGTGCCAGCAGCGTAGTGGACAGGGTCCCGCAGTATTTT. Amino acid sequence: CASSVVDRVPQYF.

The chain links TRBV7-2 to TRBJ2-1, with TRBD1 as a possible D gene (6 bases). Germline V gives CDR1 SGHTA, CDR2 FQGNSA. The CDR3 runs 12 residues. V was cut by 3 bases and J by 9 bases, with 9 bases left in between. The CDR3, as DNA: TGTGCCAGCAGCTTGGTAGGGGGTGAGCAGTTCTTC. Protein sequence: CASSLVGGEQFF.

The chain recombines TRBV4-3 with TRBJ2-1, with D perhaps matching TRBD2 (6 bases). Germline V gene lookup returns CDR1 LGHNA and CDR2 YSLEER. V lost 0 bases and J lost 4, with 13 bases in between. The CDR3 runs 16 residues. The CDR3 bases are TGCGCCAGCAGCCAAGAGACCGCGGGATCTTACAATGAGCAGTTCTTC. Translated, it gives CASSQETAGSYNEQFF.

The CDR3 reads CASSLLPGYEQYF. CDR3 coding DNA: TGTGCCAGCAGTTTACTCCCGGGATACGAGCAGTACTTC. The chain is built from TRBV12-3 or TRBV12-4 and TRBJ2-7; D might be TRBD2 (5 bases). The CDR3 length is 13 residues. V dropped 2 bases and J dropped 4 bases, with 9 bases sitting between them.

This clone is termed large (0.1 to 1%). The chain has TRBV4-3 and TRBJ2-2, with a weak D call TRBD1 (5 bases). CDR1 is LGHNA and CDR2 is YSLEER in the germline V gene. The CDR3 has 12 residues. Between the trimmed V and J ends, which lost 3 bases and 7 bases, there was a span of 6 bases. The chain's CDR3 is CASSHRDGELFF. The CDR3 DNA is TGCGCCAGCAGCCACAGGGACGGGGAGCTGTTTTTT.

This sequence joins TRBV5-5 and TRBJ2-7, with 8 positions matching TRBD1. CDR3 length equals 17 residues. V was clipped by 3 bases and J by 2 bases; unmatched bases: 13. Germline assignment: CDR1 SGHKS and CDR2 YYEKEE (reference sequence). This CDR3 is CASSSGYTGTGPYEQYF. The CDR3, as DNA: TGTGCCAGCAGCTCGGGATATACCGGGACAGGCCCCTACGAGCAGTACTTC.

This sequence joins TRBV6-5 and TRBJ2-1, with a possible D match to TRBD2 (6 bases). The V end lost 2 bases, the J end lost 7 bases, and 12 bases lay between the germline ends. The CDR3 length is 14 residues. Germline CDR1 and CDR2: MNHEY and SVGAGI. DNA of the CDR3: TGTGCCAGCAGTTACCAATACGCGGGGAATGAGCAGTTCTTC. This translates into CASSYQYAGNEQFF.

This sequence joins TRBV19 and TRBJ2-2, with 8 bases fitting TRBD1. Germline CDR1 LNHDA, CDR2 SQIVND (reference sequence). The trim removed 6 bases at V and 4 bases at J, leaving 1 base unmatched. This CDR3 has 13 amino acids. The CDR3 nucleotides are TGTGCCAGTAGCGGGACAGGCACCGGGGAGCTGTTTTTT. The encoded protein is CASSGTGTGELFF. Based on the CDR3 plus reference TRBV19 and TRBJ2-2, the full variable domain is DGGITQSPKYLFRKEGQNVTLSCEQNLNHDAMYWYRQDPGQGLRLIYYSQIVNDFQKGDIAEGYSVSREKKESFPLTVTSAQKNPTAFYLCASSGTGTGELFFGEGSRLTVL.